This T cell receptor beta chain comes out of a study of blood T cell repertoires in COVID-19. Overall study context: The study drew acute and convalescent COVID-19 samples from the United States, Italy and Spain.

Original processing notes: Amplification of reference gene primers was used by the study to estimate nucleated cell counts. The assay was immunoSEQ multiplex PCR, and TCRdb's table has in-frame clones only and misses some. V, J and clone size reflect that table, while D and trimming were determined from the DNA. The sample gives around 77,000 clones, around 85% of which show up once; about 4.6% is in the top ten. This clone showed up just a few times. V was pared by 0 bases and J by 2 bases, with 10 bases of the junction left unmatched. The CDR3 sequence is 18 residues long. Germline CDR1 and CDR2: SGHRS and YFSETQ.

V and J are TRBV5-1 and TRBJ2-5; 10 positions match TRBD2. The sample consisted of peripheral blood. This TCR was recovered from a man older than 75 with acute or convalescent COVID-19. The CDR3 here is CASSLVPAMTSGQETQYF. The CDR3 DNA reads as TGCGCCAGCAGCTTGGTACCCGCTATGACTAGCGGGCAAGAGACCCAGTACTTC. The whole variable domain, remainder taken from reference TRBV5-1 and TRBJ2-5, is KAGVTQTPRYLIKTRGQQVTLSCSPISGHRSVSWYQQTPGQGLQFLFEYFSETQRNKGNFPGRFSGRQFSNSRSEMNVSTLELGDSALYLCASSLVPAMTSGQETQYFGPGTRLLVL.